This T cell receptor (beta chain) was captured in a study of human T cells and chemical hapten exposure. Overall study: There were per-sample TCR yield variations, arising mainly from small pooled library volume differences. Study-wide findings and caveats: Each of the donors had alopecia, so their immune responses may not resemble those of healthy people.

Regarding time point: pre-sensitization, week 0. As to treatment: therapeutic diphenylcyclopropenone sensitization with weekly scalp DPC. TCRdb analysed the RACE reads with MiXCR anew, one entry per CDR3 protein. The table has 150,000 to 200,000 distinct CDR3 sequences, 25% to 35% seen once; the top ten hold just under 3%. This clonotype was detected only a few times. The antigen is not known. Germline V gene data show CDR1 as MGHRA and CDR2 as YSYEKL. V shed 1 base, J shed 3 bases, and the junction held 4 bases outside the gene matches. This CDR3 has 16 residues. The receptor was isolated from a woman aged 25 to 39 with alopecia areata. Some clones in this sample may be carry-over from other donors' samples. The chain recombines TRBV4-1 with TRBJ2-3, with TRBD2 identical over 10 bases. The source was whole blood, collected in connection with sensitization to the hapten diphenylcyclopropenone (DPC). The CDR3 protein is CASSQASGSGTDTQYF. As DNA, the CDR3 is TGCGCCAGCAGCCAAGCTAGCGGGAGCGGGACAGATACGCAGTATTTT.